This is a list of T cell receptor beta chains from one sample in a study of blood T cell repertoires in COVID-19. Clones were read by immunoSEQ multiplex PCR, and TCRdb kept only the in-frame ones, dropping some. The table lists under 200,000 clones, about 82% of them singletons. The sample consisted of peripheral blood. Receptor source: an elderly woman with COVID-19, enrolled during active disease. The CDR3 runs from the conserved cysteine through the conserved F or W. A D gene is named only where the DNA matches it firmly. Rows may omit the clone size; those that give it use once, few, many or a size class.

d_gene	v_gene	abundance	j_gene	CDR3aa	CDR3nt
.	TRBV27	once	TRBJ2-4	CASSPGLLSAKNIQYF	TGTGCCAGCAGTCCGGGACTTCTGTCCGCCAAAAACATTCAGTACTTC
.	TRBV21-1	.	TRBJ2-1	CASSVGTSGEYNEQFF	TGTGCCAGCAGCGTCGGGACTAGCGGGGAGTACAATGAGCAGTTCTTC
.	TRBV5-1	.	TRBJ2-5	CASSSGWAGKETQYF	TGCGCCAGCAGCTCCGGATGGGCTGGAAAGGAGACCCAGTACTTC
.	TRBV6-5	few	TRBJ2-2	CASRSGQYTGELFF	TGTGCCAGCAGGAGCGGGCAATACACCGGGGAGCTGTTTTTT
.	TRBV19	.	TRBJ2-7	CASSIDPSRTYEQYF	TGTGCCAGTAGTATAGACCCTAGCCGTACGTACGAGCAGTACTTC
.	TRBV6-5	.	TRBJ1-2	CASASQGASWYGYTF	TGTGCCAGCGCTTCACAGGGCGCTTCTTGGTATGGCTACACCTTC
.	TRBV3-1/TRBV3-2	.	TRBJ2-2	CASRTTGELFF	TGTGCCAGCAGAACTACCGGGGAGCTGTTTTTT
.	TRBV5-1	.	TRBJ2-2	CASSLRTGGELFF	TGCGCCAGCAGCCTCCGAACAGGGGGGGAGCTGTTTTTT
.	TRBV7-9	.	TRBJ2-1	CASSFAPPGEQFF	TGTGCCAGCAGCTTTGCCCCGCCCGGTGAGCAGTTCTTC
.	TRBV5-1	.	TRBJ2-5	CASNSGDPLGTQYF	TGCGCCAGCAACTCAGGGGACCCCCTGGGGACCCAGTACTTC
.	TRBV29-1	.	TRBJ1-2	CSVGGSNYGYTF	TGCAGCGTTGGAGGGTCGAACTATGGCTACACCTTC
TRBD2	TRBV2	.	TRBJ2-3	CASSGLAGLRDTQYF	TGTGCCAGCAGTGGACTAGCGGGGTTGAGAGATACGCAGTATTTT